A selection of T cell receptor beta chains follows, all from one sample in a study of T cell changes during pregnancy in multiple sclerosis. Some clones are missing from TCRdb's copy, which holds only in-frame ones; the method was immunoSEQ multiplex PCR. The sample lists some 38,000 clones; more than 70% were seen once. Material: CD8+ T cells from peripheral blood mononuclear cells, obtained in the third trimester of pregnancy. Receptor source: a female donor with multiple sclerosis, enrolled in a pregnancy study. Both conserved end residues are part of each CDR3. A D gene is named only where the DNA matches it firmly. Not every row has a clone size; where given, it reads once, few, many or a size class.

v_gene,j_gene,d_gene,abundance,CDR3aa
TRBV6-5,TRBJ1-2,-,-,CASSYDLYYGYTF
TRBV23-1,TRBJ2-3,-,-,CASSQSRGPCTDTQYF
TRBV7-6,TRBJ2-7,TRBD1,-,CASSLAGQGSEQYF
TRBV27,TRBJ1-1,TRBD1,few,CASSLVGTGLGEAFF
TRBV2,TRBJ2-6,-,once,CASSWDIRAGANVLTF
TRBV6-5,TRBJ1-1,TRBD1,once,CASSLTDRGSTEAFF
TRBV15,TRBJ2-3,TRBD2,-,CATRGGSTDTQYF
TRBV4-3,TRBJ1-2,TRBD1,-,CASSLLDRGYGYTF
TRBV10-1,TRBJ2-5,TRBD1,-,CASSPGLAGTGEETQYF
TRBV7-8,TRBJ1-1,-,-,CASSLVEGTEAFF
TRBV7-8,TRBJ2-7,-,-,CASSHGGFVYEQYF
TRBV5-5,TRBJ1-4,-,-,CASSYPWGGFNEKLFF
TRBV10-3,TRBJ2-7,TRBD2,-,CATGGQFEQYF
TRBV7-9,TRBJ1-1,-,once,CASSFQTEAFF
TRBV9,TRBJ2-5,TRBD2,-,CASSGGREGETQYF
TRBV7-3,TRBJ1-2,-,-,CASSLRHGGGGYGYTF
TRBV6-1,TRBJ2-7,-,-,CASSIQGEAYEQYF
TRBV5-5,TRBJ1-6,-,-,CASSLVPDNSPLHF
TRBV6-5,TRBJ2-3,TRBD2,-,CASNSGEGDTQYF
TRBV19,TRBJ2-2,-,-,CASSITAVGELFF
TRBV27,TRBJ2-7,TRBD2,-,CASSPSSGGLTYEQYF
TRBV4-3,TRBJ1-4,-,few,CASSSLWDKVDEKLFF
TRBV6-5,TRBJ1-1,-,-,CASSYLLQFANTEAFF
TRBV5-6,TRBJ2-2,TRBD2,few,CASSLREAGGIGELFF
TRBV15,TRBJ2-3,TRBD2,-,CATSRVAGGPDTQYF
TRBV5-4,TRBJ2-7,TRBD1,-,CASSPDRGAYEQYF
TRBV30,TRBJ2-7,TRBD1,-,CAWRTGYEQYF
TRBV14,TRBJ2-7,-,-,CAKQSPYF
TRBV19,TRBJ1-6,-,-,CASRPGSSYNSPLHF
TRBV5-4,TRBJ2-3,-,-,CASSLRGPDTQYF
TRBV27,TRBJ1-6,-,few,CASSLLQGVALVSPLHF
TRBV11-2,TRBJ2-7,-,-,CASSYKQTPETIYEQYF
TRBV5-5,TRBJ2-5,-,-,CASSLGQGGLETQYF
TRBV6-5,TRBJ1-5,TRBD1,-,CASNDRGQPQHF
TRBV2,TRBJ1-1,-,-,CAVAGDPEAFF
TRBV27,TRBJ2-7,-,-,CASSFSGNYEQYF
TRBV5-6,TRBJ1-2,-,-,CASSLEVGVSYYGYTF
TRBV19,TRBJ1-5,TRBD1,-,CASQDRGYNQPQHF
TRBV30,TRBJ1-1,-,-,CAWSGQVWSEAFF
TRBV13,TRBJ2-3,-,-,CASSWSGDTQYF
TRBV5-6,TRBJ2-1,-,-,CASSRKGARGREQFF
TRBV27,TRBJ2-7,-,-,CASSYRQTYEQYF
TRBV19,TRBJ2-7,-,few,CASTGRQDYEQYF
TRBV5-6,TRBJ2-4,TRBD2,-,CASSFGGDIQYF
TRBV11-2,TRBJ2-3,-,-,CASSSGTLSTDTQYF
TRBV6-6,TRBJ2-7,TRBD1,once,CASSSGQGSYEQYF
TRBV27,TRBJ2-7,-,-,CASSYSGYEQYF
TRBV4-3,TRBJ2-1,TRBD1,few,CASSQDMGTGHNEQFF
TRBV27,TRBJ2-7,TRBD1,-,CASSLGWDSFYEQYF
TRBV4-1,TRBJ2-3,-,-,CASSQNLDITQLTDTQYF
TRBV5-1,TRBJ1-1,-,once,CASSWDLRGTEAFF